This T cell receptor (beta chain) derives from a study of OX40 agonist ivuxolimab in advanced cancers. This CDR3 has 13 amino acids. CDR1 is KGHSH and CDR2 is LQKENI in the germline V gene. V dropped 3 bases and J dropped 2 bases, with 7 bases sitting between them. Only in-frame clones appear in the TCRdb table, and some are missing; sequencing was by immunoSEQ multiplex PCR. The data contain 80,000 or so clones, 85% to 95% of them singletons. The gene calls are TRBV18 and TRBJ2-5; D might be TRBD1 (5 bases). The sample consisted of CD4+ or CD8+ T cells sorted from blood, taken in a trial of the OX40 agonist ivuxolimab. This TCR was sampled from an adult with an advanced solid tumor such as melanoma, head and neck, liver or kidney cancer. The CDR3 region is CASSPQGQETQYF. CDR3 sequence (DNA): TGTGCCAGCTCACCTCAGGGTCAAGAGACCCAGTACTTC.